This paragraph reports one T cell receptor beta chain. Its antigen is currently unknown. The sample is drawn from a study of shared clonotypes between healthy human individuals. General study results and limits: On the whole, naive subsets had larger estimated richness than memory subsets had.

CDR3 length equals 15 residues. With 6 bases removed from V and 0 bases from J, the gap between germline ends came to 12 bases. Germline values: CDR1 MDHEN, CDR2 SYDVKM. Replicate PCRs for sorted subsets used roughly 200 ng DNA; this equaled tens of thousands of T cell genomes. TCRdb's copy holds only in-frame clones and misses some; the assay was immunoSEQ multiplex PCR. The sample contains roughly 500,000 clones, roughly 95% of which appear only once. This chain uses TRBV28 with TRBJ1-5; TRBD1 is a possible D gene (5 bases). The TCR was taken from a woman aged 25 to 39 in good health. Sequenced input: naive CD4+ T cells sorted from blood. Subset reported: CD45RA+ positively selected. The CDR3 sequence is CASRRTSNSNQPQHF. In nucleotides, the CDR3 is TGTGCCAGCAGACGGACATCTAATAGCAATCAGCCCCAGCATTTT.